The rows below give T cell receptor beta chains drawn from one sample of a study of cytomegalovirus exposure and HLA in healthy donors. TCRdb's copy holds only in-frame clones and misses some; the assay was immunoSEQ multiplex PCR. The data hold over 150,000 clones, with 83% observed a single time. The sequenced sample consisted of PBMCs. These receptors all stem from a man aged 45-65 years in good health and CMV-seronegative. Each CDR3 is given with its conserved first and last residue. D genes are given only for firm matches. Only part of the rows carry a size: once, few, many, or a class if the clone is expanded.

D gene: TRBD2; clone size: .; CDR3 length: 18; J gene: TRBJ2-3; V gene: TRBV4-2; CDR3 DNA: TGTGCCAGCAGCCAAGGTTCGGGTAGCGGGGGGCGCACAGATACGCAGTATTTT; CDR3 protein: CASSQGSGSGGRTDTQYF
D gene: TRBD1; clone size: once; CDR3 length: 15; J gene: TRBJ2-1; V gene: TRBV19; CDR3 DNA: TGTGCCAGTAGTATTGGGACAGGGGGCCGGATTGAGCAGTTCTTC; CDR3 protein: CASSIGTGGRIEQFF
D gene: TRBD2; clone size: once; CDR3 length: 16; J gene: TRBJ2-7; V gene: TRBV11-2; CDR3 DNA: TGTGCCAGCAGCCGGACTAGCGGGGAAGGCTCCTACGAGCAGTACTTC; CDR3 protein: CASSRTSGEGSYEQYF
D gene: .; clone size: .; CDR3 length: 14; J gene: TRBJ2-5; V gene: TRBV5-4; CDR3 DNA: TGTGCCAGCAGCCGGACAGCTATTCAAGAGACCCAGTACTTC; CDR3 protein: CASSRTAIQETQYF
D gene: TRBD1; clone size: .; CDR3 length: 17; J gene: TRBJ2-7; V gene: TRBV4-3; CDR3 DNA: TGCGCCAGCAGCCAAGAGTGGGGACAGGTTTCCTCCTACGAGCAGTACTTC; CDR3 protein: CASSQEWGQVSSYEQYF
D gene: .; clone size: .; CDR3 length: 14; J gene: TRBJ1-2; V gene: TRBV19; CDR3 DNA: TGTGCCAGTAGTCACCGGGTCGGAAACTATGGCTACACCTTC; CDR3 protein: CASSHRVGNYGYTF
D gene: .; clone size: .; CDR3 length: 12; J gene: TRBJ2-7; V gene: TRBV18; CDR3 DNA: TGTGCCAGCTCACCGACAGGAAACGAGCAGTACTTC; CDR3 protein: CASSPTGNEQYF
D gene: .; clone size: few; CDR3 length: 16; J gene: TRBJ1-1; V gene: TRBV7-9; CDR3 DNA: TGTGCCAGCAGCCCCCTGCACTCCGAGATGAACACTGAAGCTTTCTTT; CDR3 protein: CASSPLHSEMNTEAFF
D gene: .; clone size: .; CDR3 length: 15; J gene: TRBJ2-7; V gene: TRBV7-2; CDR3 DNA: TGTGCCAGCAGCTTAGGCCCAGGGGTCTCCTACGAGCAGTACTTC; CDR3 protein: CASSLGPGVSYEQYF
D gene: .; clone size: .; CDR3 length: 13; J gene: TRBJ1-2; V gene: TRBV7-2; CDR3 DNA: TGTGCCAGCAGCTTAGCAGGAGTATGGGGCTACACCTTC; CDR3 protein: CASSLAGVWGYTF
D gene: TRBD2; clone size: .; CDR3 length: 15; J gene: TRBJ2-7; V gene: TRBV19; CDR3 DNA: TGTGCCAGTAGTATATTTAGCGGGGGATTCCGCGAGCAGTACTTC; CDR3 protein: CASSIFSGGFREQYF
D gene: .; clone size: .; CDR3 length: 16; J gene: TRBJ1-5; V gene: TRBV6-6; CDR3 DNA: TGTGCCAGCAGTTACGATCGGGGGGCGAGCAATCAGCCCCAGCATTTT; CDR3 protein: CASSYDRGASNQPQHF
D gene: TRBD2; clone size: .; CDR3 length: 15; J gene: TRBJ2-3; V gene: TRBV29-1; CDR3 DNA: TGCAGCGCTACATTAGCGGGGGGGGGCACAGATACGCAGTATTTT; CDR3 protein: CSATLAGGGTDTQYF
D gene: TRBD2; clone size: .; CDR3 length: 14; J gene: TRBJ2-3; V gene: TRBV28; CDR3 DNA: TGTGCCAGCAGTCGGACTAGCGCACAAAATACGCAGTATTTT; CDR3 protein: CASSRTSAQNTQYF
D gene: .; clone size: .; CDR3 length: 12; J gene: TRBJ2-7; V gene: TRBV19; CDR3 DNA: TGTGCCAGTAGTAGGACAAGCTACGAGCAGTACTTC; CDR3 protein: CASSRTSYEQYF
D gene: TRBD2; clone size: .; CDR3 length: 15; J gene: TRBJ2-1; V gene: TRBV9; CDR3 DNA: TGTGCCAGCAGCGTTTTAGCGGGAGTTGGCAGAGAGCAGTTCTTC; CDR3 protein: CASSVLAGVGREQFF
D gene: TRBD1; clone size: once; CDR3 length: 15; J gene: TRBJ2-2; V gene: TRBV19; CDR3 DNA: TGTGCCAGTAGCCAAAGACAGGGGGGCACCGGGGAGCTGTTTTTT; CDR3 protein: CASSQRQGGTGELFF
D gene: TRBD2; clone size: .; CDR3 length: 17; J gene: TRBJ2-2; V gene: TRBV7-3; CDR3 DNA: TGTGCCAGCAGCTTAATAGAGGCGGGGGGGCGTACCGGGGAGCTGTTTTTT; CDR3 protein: CASSLIEAGGRTGELFF
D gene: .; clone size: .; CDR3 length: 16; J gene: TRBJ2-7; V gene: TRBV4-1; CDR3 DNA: TGCGCCAGCAGCCAAGAGGGGCGGGGGCCTCCCTACGAGCAGTACTTC; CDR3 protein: CASSQEGRGPPYEQYF
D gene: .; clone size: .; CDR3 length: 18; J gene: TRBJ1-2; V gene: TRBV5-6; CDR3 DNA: TGTGCCAGCAGCTTGGGTCCCCAGGGGAGAAATACACTATATGGCTACACCTTC; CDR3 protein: CASSLGPQGRNTLYGYTF
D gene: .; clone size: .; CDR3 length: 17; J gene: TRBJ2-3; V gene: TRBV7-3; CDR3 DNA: TGTGCCAGCAGCTTAAACTCGCGGGGGCGAAGTACAGATACGCAGTATTTT; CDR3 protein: CASSLNSRGRSTDTQYF
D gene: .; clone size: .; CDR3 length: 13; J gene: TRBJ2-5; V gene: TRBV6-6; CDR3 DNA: TGTGCCAGCAGTGGGACACTGCAAGAGACCCAGTACTTC; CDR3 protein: CASSGTLQETQYF
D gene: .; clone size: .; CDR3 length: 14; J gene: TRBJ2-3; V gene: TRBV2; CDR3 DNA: TGTGCCAGCAGTGAACTACTTGACACAGATACGCAGTATTTT; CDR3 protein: CASSELLDTDTQYF
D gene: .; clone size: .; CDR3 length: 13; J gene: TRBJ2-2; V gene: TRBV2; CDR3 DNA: TGTGCCAGCAGTGAAGTAGACACCGGGGAGCTGTTTTTT; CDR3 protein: CASSEVDTGELFF
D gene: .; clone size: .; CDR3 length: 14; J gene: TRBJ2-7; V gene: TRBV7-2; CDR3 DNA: TGTGCCAGCAGCTTATTGCAGGGATTCTACGAGCAGTACTTC; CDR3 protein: CASSLLQGFYEQYF
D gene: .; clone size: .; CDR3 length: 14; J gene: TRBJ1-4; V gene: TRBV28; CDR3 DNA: TGTGCCAGCAGTACGACTTTTACTAATGAAAAACTGTTTTTT; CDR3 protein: CASSTTFTNEKLFF
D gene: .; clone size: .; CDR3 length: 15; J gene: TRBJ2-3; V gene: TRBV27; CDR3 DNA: TGTGCCAGCAGTTTCCCGCCCGGGGGCACAGATACGCAGTATTTT; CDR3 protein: CASSFPPGGTDTQYF
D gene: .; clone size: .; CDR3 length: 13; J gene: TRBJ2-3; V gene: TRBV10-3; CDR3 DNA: TGTGCCATCGGCGGGGAGTTAGCAGATACGCAGTATTTT; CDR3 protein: CAIGGELADTQYF
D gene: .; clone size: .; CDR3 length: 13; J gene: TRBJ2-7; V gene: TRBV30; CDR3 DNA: TGTGCCTGGAGTGTCCACAGGGCCTACGAGCAGTACTTC; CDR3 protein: CAWSVHRAYEQYF
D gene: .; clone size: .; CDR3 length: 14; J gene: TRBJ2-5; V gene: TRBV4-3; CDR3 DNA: TGCGCCAGCAGCCAAGACCGACAGTTCGAGACCCAGTACTTC; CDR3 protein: CASSQDRQFETQYF
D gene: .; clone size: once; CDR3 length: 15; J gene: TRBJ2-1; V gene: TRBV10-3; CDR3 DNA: TGTGCCATCAGTGAGTCAAAGAGCTCCTACAATGAGCAGTTCTTC; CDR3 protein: CAISESKSSYNEQFF